A single sample gave rise to the 15 T cell receptor beta chains below, sequenced in a study of blood T cell repertoires in COVID-19. Some clones are missing from TCRdb's copy, which holds only in-frame ones; the method was immunoSEQ multiplex PCR. The profile shows 100,000 to 150,000 clones, 87% of them singletons. The sample consisted of peripheral blood. Receptors originate from a woman in her sixties with acute or convalescent COVID-19.

The genes are TRBV28 and TRBJ1-4, with TRBD1 matching over 7 bases. The CDR3 has 17 residues. Germline loops: CDR1 MDHEN, CDR2 SYDVKM. The V and J ends lost 8 bases and 5 bases, in that order; junction bases with no gene match: 17. As DNA, the CDR3 is TGTGCCAGCGTAAACCCAATCGGGGGACAGCAAAATGAAAAACTGTTTTTT. This gives the protein CASVNPIGGQQNEKLFF.

The V gene is TRBV7-9, the J gene TRBJ1-1; maybe TRBD1 (5 bases). CDR1 is SEHNR, CDR2 FQNEAQ, per germline (reference sequence). The CDR3 is made up of 14 amino acids. The V end lost 5 bases, the J end lost 4 bases, and 14 bases lay between the germline ends. Here the CDR3 reads CASSPVKGITEAFF. The CDR3 DNA is TGTGCCAGCAGCCCCGTGAAGGGGATCACTGAAGCTTTCTTT. The full variable domain, in which reference TRBV7-9 and TRBJ1-1 provide the parts outside the CDR3, is DTGVSQNPRHKITKRGQNVTFRCDPISEHNRLYWYRQTLGQGPEFLTYFQNEAQLEKSRLLSDRFSAERPKGSFSTLEIQRTEQGDSAMYLCASSPVKGITEAFFGQGTRLTVV.

The rearrangement joins TRBV6-6 to TRBJ1-6; D is perhaps TRBD1 (6 bases). Germline CDR1 and CDR2: MNHNY and SVGAGI (reference sequence). With 4 bases removed from V and 9 bases from J, the gap between germline ends came to 13 bases. There are 14 residues in the CDR3. Written as DNA, the CDR3 is TGTGCCAGCAGTTCCTACAGGGTTATTTCACCCCTCCACTTT. Encoded protein: CASSSYRVISPLHF.

As DNA, the CDR3 is TGTGCCAGCAGGGAGGGGCTCAGGGCCAACGTCCTGACTTTC. It codes for CASREGLRANVLTF. V usage is TRBV28 and J usage is TRBJ2-6; tentative D call: TRBD2 (6 bases). The CDR3 length is 14 residues. V was trimmed by 6 bases and J by 5 bases, leaving 11 bases between them. Germline values: CDR1 MDHEN, CDR2 SYDVKM. Full variable domain (rest looked up from reference TRBV28 and TRBJ2-6): DVKVTQSSRYLVKRTGEKVFLECVQDMDHENMFWYRQDPGLGLRLIYFSYDVKMKEKGDIPEGYSVSREKKERFSLILESASTNQTSMYLCASREGLRANVLTFGAGSRLTVL.

About this clone itself: This same CDR3 is encoded by further DNA sequences in the sample. This chain joins TRBV5-1 and TRBJ1-1; D not certain. This CDR3 has 13 amino acids. V was pared by 0 bases and J by 1 base, with 4 bases between. Germline CDR1 is SGHRS and CDR2 is YFSETQ. DNA for the CDR3: TGCGCCAGCAGCTTGGAACAGAACACTGAAGCTTTCTTT. This encodes CASSLEQNTEAFF.

This clone has a handful of counts. V is TRBV19 and J is TRBJ1-1, with no clear D. The CDR3 sequence is 14 residues long. V lost 6 bases and J 1 base, leaving 12 bases between the germline ends. Germline loops: CDR1 LNHDA, CDR2 SQIVND (reference sequence). CDR3 sequence (DNA): TGTGCCAGTAGCCTCCTGGAGCCGAACACTGAAGCTTTCTTT. Translating gives CASSLLEPNTEAFF.

This chain joins TRBV7-8 and TRBJ2-1; 8 nucleotides align to TRBD2. CDR3 length: 10 amino acids. Germline CDR1 reads SGHVS; CDR2 reads FQNEAQ. The CDR3 region is CAAGVGEQFF. The DNA for the CDR3 is TGTGCAGCGGGAGTAGGTGAGCAGTTCTTC.

This clone was recorded at least ten times. This chain uses TRBV4-1 with TRBJ2-2; 13 bases match TRBD2. V lost 0 bases and J lost 6; bases outside the gene matches: 4. The CDR3 runs to 17 residues. In germline, CDR1 is MGHRA, CDR2 YSYEKL. CDR3 amino acids: CASSQEPGLAGAGELFF. Written as DNA, the CDR3 is TGCGCCAGCAGCCAAGAGCCTGGACTAGCGGGAGCCGGGGAGCTGTTTTTT.

This chain uses TRBV2 with TRBJ2-1, with D possibly matching TRBD2 (6 bases). The CDR3 spans 16 residues. V lost 8 bases, J lost 2 bases, and 19 bases lay in between. Germline V gene sequence: CDR1 SNHLY, CDR2 FYNNEI. The CDR3 reads CASSKNSGVAYNEQFF. Written as DNA, the CDR3 is TGTGCCAGCTCGAAGAATAGCGGAGTGGCCTACAATGAGCAGTTCTTC.

CDR3 nucleotide sequence: TGTGCCAGCACCAGAGGGGGTGCCGGCTACACCTTC. It translates to CASTRGGAGYTF. The chain has TRBV2 and TRBJ1-2; a possible D gene is TRBD1 (6 bases). V shed 7 bases and J shed 8 bases, with 14 bases lying between them. The CDR3 has 12 amino acids. Germline V gene sequence: CDR1 SNHLY, CDR2 FYNNEI.

This rearrangement joins TRBV15 to TRBJ1-1; a possible D gene is TRBD1 (6 bases). CDR3 length equals 15 residues. Trimming shortened V by 1 base and J by 2 bases, and 11 bases separated the two germline ends. Germline CDR1 reads LNHNV; CDR2 reads YYDKDF (reference sequence). The CDR3 loop reads CATSRVGGGNTEAFF. The CDR3 nucleotides are TGTGCCACCAGCAGAGTTGGGGGGGGCAACACTGAAGCTTTCTTT. The full variable domain, with the rest looked up from reference TRBV15 and TRBJ1-1, is DAMVIQNPRYQVTQFGKPVTLSCSQTLNHNVMYWYQQKSSQAPKLLFHYYDKDFNNEADTPDNFQSRRPNTSFCFLDIRSPGLGDTAMYLCATSRVGGGNTEAFFGQGTRLTVV.

V gene TRBV2 combines with J gene TRBJ2-1, with D possibly being TRBD2 (7 bases). Trimming removed 5 bases at V and 8 bases at J, with 13 bases between. CDR3 length: 13 residues. Germline V lookup: CDR1 SNHLY, CDR2 FYNNEI. The CDR3 reads CASSLRGGYEQFF. CDR3 coding DNA: TGTGCCAGCAGTCTCAGGGGAGGGTATGAGCAGTTCTTC.

This chain connects TRBV15 to TRBJ2-2, with D tentatively TRBD2 (6 bases). The CDR3 consists of 16 residues. The ends were cut back, 1 base at V and 4 bases at J, with 13 bases in the middle. The V gene's germline CDR1 is LNHNV and CDR2 YYDKDF (reference sequence). This chain's CDR3 is CATSRATGVTTGELFF. CDR3 DNA sequence: TGTGCCACCAGCAGAGCTACGGGAGTAACCACCGGGGAGCTGTTTTTT.

For the CDR3, the DNA is TGTGCCAGCAGTGAGTGGGGCCTTAATCAGCCCCAGCATTTT. Its protein product is CASSEWGLNQPQHF. The rearrangement joins TRBV6-1 to TRBJ1-5; possible D gene TRBD1, 5 bases. Germline lookup yields CDR1 MNHNS and CDR2 SASEGT. The V end lost 3 bases, the J end lost 4 bases, and 10 bases lay between the germline ends. This CDR3 is built from 14 residues.

There are a few counts of this clone. One end of the junction varies from germline; a read error may be responsible. This chain links TRBV5-1 with TRBJ1-4; TRBD1 matches 7 bases. There are 15 residues in the CDR3. The V gene's germline CDR1 is SGHRS and CDR2 YFSETQ. CDR3 sequence reads: CASSLQGWDNEKLFF. CDR3 coding DNA: TGCGCCAGCAGCCTACAGGGGTGGGATAATGAAAAGCTGTTTTTT. Variable domain in full (rest from reference TRBV5-1 and TRBJ1-4): KAGVTQTPRYLIKTRGQQVTLSCSPISGHRSVSWYQQTPGQGLQFLFEYFSETQRNKGNFPGRFSGRQFSNSRSEMNVSTLELGDSALYLCASSLQGWDNEKLFFGSGTQLSVL.